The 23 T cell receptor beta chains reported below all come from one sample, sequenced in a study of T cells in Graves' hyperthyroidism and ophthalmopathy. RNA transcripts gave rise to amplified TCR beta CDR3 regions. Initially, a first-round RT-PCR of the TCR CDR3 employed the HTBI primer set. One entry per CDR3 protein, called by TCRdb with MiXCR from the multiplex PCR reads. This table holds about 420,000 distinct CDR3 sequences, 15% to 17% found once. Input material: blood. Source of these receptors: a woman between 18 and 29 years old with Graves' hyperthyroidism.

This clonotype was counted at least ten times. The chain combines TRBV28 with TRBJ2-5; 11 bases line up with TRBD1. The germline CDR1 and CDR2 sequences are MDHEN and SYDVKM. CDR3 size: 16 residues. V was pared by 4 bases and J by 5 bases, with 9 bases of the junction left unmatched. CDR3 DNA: TGTGCCAGCAGTTCACCGGGACAGGGGGTTCGGGAGACCCAGTACTTC. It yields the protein CASSSPGQGVRETQYF.

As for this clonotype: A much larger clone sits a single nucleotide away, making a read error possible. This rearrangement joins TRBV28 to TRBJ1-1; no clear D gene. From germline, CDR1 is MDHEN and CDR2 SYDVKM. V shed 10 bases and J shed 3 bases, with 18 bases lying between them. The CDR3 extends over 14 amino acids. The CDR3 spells CATQRGPTDTEAFF. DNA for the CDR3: TGTGCCACCCAGCGCGGCCCGACGGACACTGAAGCTTTCTTT.

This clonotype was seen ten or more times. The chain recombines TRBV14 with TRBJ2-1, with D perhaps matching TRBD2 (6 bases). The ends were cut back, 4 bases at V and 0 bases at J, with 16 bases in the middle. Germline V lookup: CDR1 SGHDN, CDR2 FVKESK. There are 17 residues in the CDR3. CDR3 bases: TGTGCCAGCAGCCCATTTGGGGCGGGGAGCTCCTACAATGAGCAGTTCTTC. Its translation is CASSPFGAGSSYNEQFF.

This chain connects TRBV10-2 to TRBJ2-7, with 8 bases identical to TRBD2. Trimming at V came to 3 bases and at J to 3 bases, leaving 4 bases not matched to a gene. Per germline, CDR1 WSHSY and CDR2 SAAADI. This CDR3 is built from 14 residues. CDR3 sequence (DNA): TGCGCCAGCAGTGACAGCGGGAGCGACTACGAGCAGTACTTC. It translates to CASSDSGSDYEQYF.

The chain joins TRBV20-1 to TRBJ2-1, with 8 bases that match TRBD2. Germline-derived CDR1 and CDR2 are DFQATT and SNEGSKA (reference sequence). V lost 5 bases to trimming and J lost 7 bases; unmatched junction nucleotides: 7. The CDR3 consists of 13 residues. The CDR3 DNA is TGCAGTGCTTGGCTGGGACTAGTAAATGAGCAGTTCTTC. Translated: CSAWLGLVNEQFF.

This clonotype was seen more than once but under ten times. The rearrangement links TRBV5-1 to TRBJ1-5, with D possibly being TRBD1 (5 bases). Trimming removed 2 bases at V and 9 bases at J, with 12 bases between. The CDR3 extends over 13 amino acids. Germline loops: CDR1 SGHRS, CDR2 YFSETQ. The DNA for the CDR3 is TGCGCCAGCAGCTTCCTCCGGGGGTGGCCCCAGCATTTT. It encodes CASSFLRGWPQHF. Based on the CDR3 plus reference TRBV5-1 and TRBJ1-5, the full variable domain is KAGVTQTPRYLIKTRGQQVTLSCSPISGHRSVSWYQQTPGQGLQFLFEYFSETQRNKGNFPGRFSGRQFSNSRSEMNVSTLELGDSALYLCASSFLRGWPQHFGDGTRLSIL.

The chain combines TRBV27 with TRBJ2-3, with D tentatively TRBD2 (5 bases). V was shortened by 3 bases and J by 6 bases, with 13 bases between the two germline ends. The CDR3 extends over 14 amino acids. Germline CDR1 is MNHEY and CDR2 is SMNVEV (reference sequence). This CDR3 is CASSLFGNRDTQYF. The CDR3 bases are TGTGCCAGCAGTTTGTTCGGGAATAGGGATACGCAGTATTTT.

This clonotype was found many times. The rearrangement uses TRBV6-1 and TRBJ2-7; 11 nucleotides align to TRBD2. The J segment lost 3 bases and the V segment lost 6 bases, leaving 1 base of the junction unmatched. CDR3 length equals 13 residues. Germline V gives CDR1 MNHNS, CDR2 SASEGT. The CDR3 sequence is CASRTSGDYEQYF. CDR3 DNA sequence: TGTGCCAGCAGGACTAGCGGGGACTACGAGCAGTACTTC.

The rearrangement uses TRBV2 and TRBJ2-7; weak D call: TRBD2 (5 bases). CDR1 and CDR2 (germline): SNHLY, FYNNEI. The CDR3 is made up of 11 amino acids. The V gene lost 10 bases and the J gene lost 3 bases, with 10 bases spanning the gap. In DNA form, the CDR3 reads TGTGCCACGGGGTTGGGCTACGAGCAGTACTTC. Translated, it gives CATGLGYEQYF.

The CDR3 reads CASSYSFKGDTGELFF. In nucleotides, the CDR3 is TGTGCCAGCAGTTACAGTTTTAAGGGGGACACCGGGGAGCTGTTTTTT. The rearrangement links TRBV6-2 or TRBV6-3 to TRBJ2-2; the D gene is possibly TRBD1 (6 bases). Germline-derived CDR1 and CDR2 are MNHEY and SVGEGT. Trimming left V 2 bases short and J 3 bases short, with 13 bases between. The CDR3 has 16 residues.

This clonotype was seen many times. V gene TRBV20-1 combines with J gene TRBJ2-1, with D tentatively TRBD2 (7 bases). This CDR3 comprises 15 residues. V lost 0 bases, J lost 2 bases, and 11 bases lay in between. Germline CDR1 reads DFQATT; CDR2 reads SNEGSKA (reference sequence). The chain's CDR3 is CSARDWGGPYNEQFF. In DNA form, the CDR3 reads TGCAGTGCTAGAGATTGGGGGGGCCCCTACAATGAGCAGTTCTTC.

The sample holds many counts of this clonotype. The CDR3 DNA reads TGCAGTGCTAGAGACGGCCAGGGATGGACTGAAGCTTTCTTT. This gives the protein CSARDGQGWTEAFF. The chain is built from TRBV20-1 and TRBJ1-1, with D tentatively TRBD1 (5 bases). There are 14 residues in the CDR3. The ends were cut back, 0 bases at V and 5 bases at J, with 13 bases in the middle. Germline V CDR1 and CDR2: DFQATT, SNEGSKA (reference sequence).

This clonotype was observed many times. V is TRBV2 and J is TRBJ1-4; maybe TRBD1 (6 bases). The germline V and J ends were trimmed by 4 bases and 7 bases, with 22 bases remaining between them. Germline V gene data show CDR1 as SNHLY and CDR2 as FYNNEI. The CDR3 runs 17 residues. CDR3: CASSGDYNRDGIEKLFF. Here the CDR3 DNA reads TGTGCCAGCAGTGGGGACTATAACAGGGATGGGATTGAAAAACTGTTTTTT.

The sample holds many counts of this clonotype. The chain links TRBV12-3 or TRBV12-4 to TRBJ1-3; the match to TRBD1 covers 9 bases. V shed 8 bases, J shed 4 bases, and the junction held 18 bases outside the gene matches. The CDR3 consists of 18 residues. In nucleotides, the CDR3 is TGTGCCAGCCTCAACCCCCTCAAACAGGGGGCTTTGGGAAACACCATATATTTT. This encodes CASLNPLKQGALGNTIYF.

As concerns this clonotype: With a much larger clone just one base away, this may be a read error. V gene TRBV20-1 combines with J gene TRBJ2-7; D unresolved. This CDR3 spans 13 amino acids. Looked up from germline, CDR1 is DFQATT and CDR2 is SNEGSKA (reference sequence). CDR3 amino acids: CSARHGFNYEQHF. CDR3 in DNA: TGCAGTGCTAGACACGGATTCAATTACGAGCAGCACTTC.

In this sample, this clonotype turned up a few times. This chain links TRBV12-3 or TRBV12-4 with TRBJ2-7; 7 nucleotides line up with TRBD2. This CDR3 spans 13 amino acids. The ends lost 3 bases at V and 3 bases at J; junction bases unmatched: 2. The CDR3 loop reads CASSFRGVYEQYF. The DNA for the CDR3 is TGTGCCAGCAGTTTTCGGGGGGTCTACGAGCAGTACTTC.

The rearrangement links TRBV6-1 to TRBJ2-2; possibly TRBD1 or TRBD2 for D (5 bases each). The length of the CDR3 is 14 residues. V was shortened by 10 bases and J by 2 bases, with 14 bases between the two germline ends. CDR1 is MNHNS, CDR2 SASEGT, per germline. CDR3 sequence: CAIEGSKNTGELFF. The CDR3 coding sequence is TGTGCCATCGAGGGGTCCAAAAACACCGGGGAGCTGTTTTTT.

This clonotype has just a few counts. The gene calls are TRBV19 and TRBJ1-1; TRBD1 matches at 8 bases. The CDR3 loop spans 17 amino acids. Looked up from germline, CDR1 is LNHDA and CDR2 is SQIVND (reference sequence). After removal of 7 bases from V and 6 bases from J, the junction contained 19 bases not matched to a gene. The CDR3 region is CASTIKGTGSVNAEAFF. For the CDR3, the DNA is TGTGCCAGTACAATTAAAGGGACAGGATCGGTAAACGCTGAAGCTTTCTTT.

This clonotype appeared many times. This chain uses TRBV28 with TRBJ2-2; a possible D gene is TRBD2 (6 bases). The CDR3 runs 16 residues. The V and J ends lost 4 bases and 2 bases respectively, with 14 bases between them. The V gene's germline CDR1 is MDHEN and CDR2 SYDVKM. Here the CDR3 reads CASSSFGGINTGELFF. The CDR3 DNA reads TGTGCCAGCAGTTCGTTTGGAGGGATCAACACCGGGGAGCTGTTTTTT. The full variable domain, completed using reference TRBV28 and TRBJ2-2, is DVKVTQSSRYLVKRTGEKVFLECVQDMDHENMFWYRQDPGLGLRLIYFSYDVKMKEKGDIPEGYSVSREKKERFSLILESASTNQTSMYLCASSSFGGINTGELFFGEGSRLTVL.

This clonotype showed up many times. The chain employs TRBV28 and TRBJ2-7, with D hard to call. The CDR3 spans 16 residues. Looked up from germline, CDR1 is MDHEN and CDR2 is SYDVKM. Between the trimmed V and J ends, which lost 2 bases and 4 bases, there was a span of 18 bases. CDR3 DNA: TGTGCCAGCAGTTTACCCTCAATATGGATTGATTACGAGCAGTACTTC. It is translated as CASSLPSIWIDYEQYF.

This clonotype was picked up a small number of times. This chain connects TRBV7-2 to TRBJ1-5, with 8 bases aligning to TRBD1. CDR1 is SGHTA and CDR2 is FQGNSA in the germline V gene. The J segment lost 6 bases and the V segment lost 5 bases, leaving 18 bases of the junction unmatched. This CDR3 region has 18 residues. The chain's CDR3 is CASSTHRTGLAGFQPQHF. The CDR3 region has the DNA TGTGCCAGCAGCACACACAGGACAGGGTTGGCGGGATTTCAGCCCCAGCATTTT.

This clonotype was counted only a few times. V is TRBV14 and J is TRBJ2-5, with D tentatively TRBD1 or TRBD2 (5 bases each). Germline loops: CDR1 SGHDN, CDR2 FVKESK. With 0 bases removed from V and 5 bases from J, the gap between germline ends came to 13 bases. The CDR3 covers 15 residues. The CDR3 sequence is CASSQERRGRETQYF. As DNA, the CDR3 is TGTGCCAGCAGCCAAGAACGCCGGGGACGGGAGACCCAGTACTTC.

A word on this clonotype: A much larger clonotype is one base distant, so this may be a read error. The CDR3 sequence is CASSPRDRDDERFF. DNA for the CDR3: TGTGCCAGCAGTCCCCGGGACAGGGACGATGAGCGGTTCTTC. The V call is TRBV12-3 or TRBV12-4, the J call TRBJ2-1; TRBD1 aligns across 9 bases. The CDR3 is 14 residues long.